This record covers a single TCR beta chain. Original analysis: Amplification of reference gene primers was used by the study to estimate nucleated cell counts. Method: immunoSEQ multiplex PCR; TCRdb's copy keeps in-frame clones and lacks some. V, J and clone size derive from that table, while D and trimming were established from the DNA sequence. The repertoire holds 140,000 or so clones, with 76% as singletons. The data were taken from a study of blood T cell repertoires in COVID-19. As for the study in general: The analysed material was cDNA or gDNA that came from T cells, B-cell-depleted T cells, or PBMCs.

The TCR comes from a man in his fifties or sixties with acute or convalescent COVID-19. Source material: peripheral blood.

The CDR3 DNA reads TGCGCCAGCAGTAGATCTCTAGCGTCCTACAATGAGCAGTTCTTC. It translates to CASSRSLASYNEQFF. V and J are TRBV10-1 and TRBJ2-1; D is possibly TRBD2 (6 bases). The CDR3 consists of 15 residues. With 5 bases removed from V and 1 base from J, the gap between germline ends came to 12 bases. Per germline, CDR1 WNHNN and CDR2 SYGVQD (reference sequence).